This TCR beta chain is drawn from a study of shared clonotypes between healthy human individuals (dated by TCRdb to the early 2020s). With regard to the full study: Three men and a couple of women, aged 18 to 49 years, made up the cohort. For each donor, CD4 naive and CD4 memory were each run on three plates, CD8 naive on two plates, and CD8 memory on one plate. To estimate repertoire size and how much clonotype sharing occurs between individuals, the study deeply sequenced the blood TCR repertoires of five or six healthy adults. Libraries were prepared and TCR repertoires were sequenced by different laboratories using diverse techniques, in order to increase sequencing depth and limit assay-specific biases. Leukapheresis yielded between about 0.85 and 9.5 billion PBMCs per donor.

CDR3 length: 13 amino acids, cysteine to phenylalanine. The DNA shown is the 39-base CDR3, in frame from base 1. V is shortened by 3 bases, J by 3 bases, and the region joining them spans 9 bases. CDR1 SGHAT and CDR2 FQNNGV are derived from the germline V gene. Using the deep immunoSEQ assay, multiplex PCR amplified TCR CDR3 regions from genomic DNA. Extracted genomic DNA from each cell subset was distributed evenly across all wells of several immunoSEQ 96-well plates, and each plate was treated as a replicate. For sorted subsets, each replicate PCR was loaded with 200 ng genomic DNA, equivalent to about 30,000 T cell genomes. Purified libraries were quantified with a Qubit 3.0 fluorometer, sized on a Bioanalyzer 2100, and re-quantified with the KAPA Library Quantification kit. Every immunoSEQ 96-well plate was sequenced on a separate single-read 150-cycle Illumina NextSeq 550 flow cell. Regarding the original processing steps: Because only junctional sequences without quality scores were contained in the immunoSEQ output, filtering matching that applied to full-length reads could not be performed. Sequences were annotated with PyIR, a Python wrapper for IgBLAST v1.9, using IMGT germline references to assign V/J genes and CDR3. Any read was removed if the V/J assignment was weak (E-value above 1e-6), the CDR3 was missing, or the read contained stop codons, out-of-frame junctions, or ambiguous translated residues. V3J clonotypes were defined by identical inferred V gene, J gene, and CDR3 amino acid sequence. The percentage overlap between two repertoires was calculated by dividing the number of shared unique clonotypes by the size of the smaller repertoire. Three approaches were used to assess repertoire richness: RTK rarefaction, the Chao1 estimator, and Recon v2.1 estimates of unobserved clonotypes. Generation probabilities for all TCRbeta clonotypes obtained by the gDNA method from a handful of donors were computed using OLGA. The source is immuneACCESS, and TCRdb retained only in-frame sequences with V and J called. Part of the clones is not carried over; for the studies checked, unresolved V genes explain less than half of this, and the remainder is unexplained. That table gives V, J and clone size, and the DNA gave D and trimming. The sample table contains around 1.5 million clones; only one count was recorded for 95% to 99% of them. The ten largest clones add up to 0.4% to 0.45% of the sample.

General findings and caveats noted by the study authors: Naive subsets generally had larger estimated clonotype richness than memory subsets. Even with the large sequencing depth, rarefaction of the sorted-subset datasets indicated that sequencing was incomplete. Compared with non-shared clonotypes, the clonotypes found in all four sorted-subset donors had higher generation probabilities. When several donors were compared, the shared fraction of clonotypes was around 4.6% for naive CD4, roughly 3.4% for naive CD8, roughly 2.5% for memory CD4, and less than 0.45% for memory CD8. The genetic and exposure-history diversity represented was limited by the small number of donors. Sampling was restricted to blood, and TCR repertoires in tissues likely differ from the TCR repertoires found in blood. Based on pairwise subsampling, the degree of clonotype sharing among donors was expected to be affected by sequencing depth.

Donors were healthy HIV-negative adults with no recently reported acute infections or vaccinations. All donors were Caucasian adults living in Nashville, Tennessee, USA. Magnetic negative selection was used to enrich CD4+ T cells, after which naive cells were positively selected on CD45RA and the negative fraction became the memory subset. Blood was obtained by leukapheresis, after which PBMCs were separated by Ficoll-Histopaque density gradient centrifugation and cryopreserved in liquid nitrogen vapor phase. Analytical flow cytometry was used to check the purity and quantity of each magnetically sorted T cell population. Genomic DNA was isolated from every sorted fraction and measured by UV absorbance on a Nanodrop 2000c. On this clone itself: This clone's antigen is unknown. No base quality values were provided; no much bigger clone lies one nucleotide off.

Sample: naive CD4+ T cells sorted from blood. The intended sense of this specimen's cell subset or site label: CD45RA+ positively selected. This sequence uses TRBV11-2 and TRBJ2-7; TRBD2 is possibly the D segment (5 matching bases). The TCR comes from a young man in good health. The nucleotides read TGTGCCAGCAGCTTGAGCGGTTACTACGAGCAGTACTTC. It specifies CASSLSGYYEQYF.